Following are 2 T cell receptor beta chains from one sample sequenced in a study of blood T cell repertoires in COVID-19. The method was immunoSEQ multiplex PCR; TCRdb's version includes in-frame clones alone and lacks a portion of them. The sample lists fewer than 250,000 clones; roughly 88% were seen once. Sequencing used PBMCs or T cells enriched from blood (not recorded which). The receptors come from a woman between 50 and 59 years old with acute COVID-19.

CDR3 region: CASSPTGGSNYGYTF. In DNA form, the CDR3 reads TGTGCCAGCAGCCCAACAGGGGGCTCTAACTATGGCTACACCTTC. The rearrangement links TRBV5-4 to TRBJ1-2, with 9 bases matching TRBD1. The CDR3 has 15 amino acids. Germline V lookup: CDR1 SGHNT, CDR2 YYREEE (reference sequence). V lost 4 bases and J lost 0; bases outside the gene matches: 4. Using reference TRBV5-4 and TRBJ1-2 for the parts outside the CDR3, the full variable domain is ETGVTQSPTHLIKTRGQQVTLRCSSQSGHNTVSWYQQALGQGPQFIFQYYREEENGRGNFPPRFSGLQFPNYSSELNVNALELDDSALYLCASSPTGGSNYGYTFGSGTRLTVV.

CDR3 region: CASSLEREWYEQYF. CDR3 bases: TGTGCCAGCAGCTTAGAGCGGGAGTGGTACGAGCAGTACTTC. This chain uses TRBV5-5 with TRBJ2-7, with 8 bases matching TRBD2. The length of the CDR3 is 14 residues. Germline V CDR1 and CDR2: SGHKS, YYEKEE (reference sequence). V shed 2 bases and J 4 bases; nucleotides not matched to a gene: 5.